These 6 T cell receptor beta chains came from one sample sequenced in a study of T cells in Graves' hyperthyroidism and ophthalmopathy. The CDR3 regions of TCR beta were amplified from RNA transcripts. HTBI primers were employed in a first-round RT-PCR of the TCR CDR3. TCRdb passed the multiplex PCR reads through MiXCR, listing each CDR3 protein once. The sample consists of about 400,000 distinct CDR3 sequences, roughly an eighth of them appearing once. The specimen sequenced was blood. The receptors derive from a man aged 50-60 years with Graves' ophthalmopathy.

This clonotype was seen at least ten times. In DNA, the CDR3 is TGTGCCAGCAGTAAAGAACAGGGGCTGGGACAAGAGACCCAGTACTTC. Translating gives CASSKEQGLGQETQYF. The chain is built from TRBV6-1 and TRBJ2-5, with 7 bases fitting TRBD1. V lost 5 bases to trimming and J lost 2 bases; unmatched junction nucleotides: 11. The CDR3 contains 16 residues. CDR1 and CDR2 from the germline V gene are MNHNS and SASEGT.

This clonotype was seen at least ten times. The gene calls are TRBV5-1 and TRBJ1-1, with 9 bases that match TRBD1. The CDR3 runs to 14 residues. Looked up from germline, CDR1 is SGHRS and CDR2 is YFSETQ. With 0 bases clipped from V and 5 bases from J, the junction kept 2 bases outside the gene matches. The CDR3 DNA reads TGCGCCAGCAGCTTGGACAGGGGGCGAACTGAAGCTTTCTTT. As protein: CASSLDRGRTEAFF. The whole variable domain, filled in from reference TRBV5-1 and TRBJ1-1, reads KAGVTQTPRYLIKTRGQQVTLSCSPISGHRSVSWYQQTPGQGLQFLFEYFSETQRNKGNFPGRFSGRQFSNSRSEMNVSTLELGDSALYLCASSLDRGRTEAFFGQGTRLTVV.

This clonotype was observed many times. Written as DNA, the CDR3 is TGTGCCAGCAGCTTAGAGAGGGTAGAGACCCAGTACTTC. It translates to CASSLERVETQYF. V gene TRBV11-2 combines with J gene TRBJ2-5, with D tentatively TRBD2 (5 bases). Trimming left V 0 bases short and J 4 bases short, with 6 bases between. From germline, CDR1 is SGHAT and CDR2 FQNNGV. CDR3 size: 13 residues.

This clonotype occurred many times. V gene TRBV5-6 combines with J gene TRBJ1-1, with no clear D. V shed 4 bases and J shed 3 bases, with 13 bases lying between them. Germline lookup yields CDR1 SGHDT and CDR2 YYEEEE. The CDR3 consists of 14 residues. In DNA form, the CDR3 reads TGTGCCAGCAGCATGAAGGGATGGGACACTGAAGCTTTCTTT. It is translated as CASSMKGWDTEAFF.

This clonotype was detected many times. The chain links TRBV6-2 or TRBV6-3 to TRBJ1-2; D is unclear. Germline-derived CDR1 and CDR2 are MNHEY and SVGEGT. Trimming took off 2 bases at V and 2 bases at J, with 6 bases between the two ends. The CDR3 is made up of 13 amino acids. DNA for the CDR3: TGTGCCAGCAGTTACGGTCGGAACTATGGCTACACCTTC. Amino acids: CASSYGRNYGYTF.

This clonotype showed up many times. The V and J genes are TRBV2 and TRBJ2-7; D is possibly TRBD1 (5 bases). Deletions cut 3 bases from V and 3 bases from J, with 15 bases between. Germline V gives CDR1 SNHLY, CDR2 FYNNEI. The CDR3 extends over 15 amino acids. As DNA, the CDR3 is TGTGCCAGCAGTGAGGGAACAGGTTTACTCTACGAGCAGTACTTC. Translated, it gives CASSEGTGLLYEQYF.